This T cell receptor beta chain originates from a study of T-cell reconstitution after alpha-beta-depleted transplantation in children. Study results and caveats: The origin of alpha-beta T cells about two months after transplant was reportedly several hundred expanded graft clones. The high TCRbeta diversity at day 60 in some patients came from surviving recipient T cells and thymic progenitors. Hyperexpanded clones declined; after one year, newly produced T cells mostly supplied diversity.

Many counts were recorded for this clonotype. Antigen specificity is unknown. Unique molecular identifiers were used to barcode this TCRbeta library. One entry per CDR3 protein results from TCRdb running MiXCR on the PCR reads. In the table there are about 32,000 distinct CDR3 sequences, 5% to 7% of which are singletons. V shed 0 bases and J shed 9 bases, with 9 bases lying between them. CDR3 length: 13 amino acids. Source: peripheral blood, taken 60 days after TCRalphabeta/CD19-depleted stem cell transplant. The V call is TRBV12-3 or TRBV12-4, the J call TRBJ1-5; D is undetermined. This TCR came from a child under two years old who had a stem cell transplant for acute myeloid leukemia, so the T cells may come from the graft donor. The DNA for the CDR3 is TGTGCCAGCAGTTTAGCGAGGGAGGGGCCCCAGCATTTT. Protein product: CASSLAREGPQHF.